This T cell receptor (beta chain) was retrieved from a study of technical replicates of blood from a few donors. The data were produced by immunoSEQ multiplex PCR, yet TCRdb's version contains in-frame clones alone and is incomplete. The sample has about 60,000 clones; 80% to 95% are singletons. The CDR3 is 15 residues long. Germline V CDR1 and CDR2: SGDLS, YYNGEE. Trimming shortened V by 0 bases and J by 0 bases, and 9 bases separated the two germline ends. The material sequenced was PBMCs. The gene calls are TRBV9 and TRBJ1-2; D call uncertain. This clonotype was sampled from a human donor in good health. Some clones in this sample may be carry-over from other donors' samples. CDR3 sequence reads: CASSVGAGTNYGYTF. In nucleotides, the CDR3 is TGTGCCAGCAGCGTAGGTGCAGGAACTAACTATGGCTACACCTTC.